The source of this T cell receptor beta chain is a study of cytomegalovirus exposure and HLA in healthy donors. Whole-study results and caveats: TRBV6-2, TRBV6-3 and some other V segments were excluded as indistinguishable. CMV serostatus was the sole immune exposure data available. When analyzed later, a missense DCLRE1C variant was found to be linked to TCR beta V- and J-gene trimming.

Notes on this clone: Its antigen is unknown. Relative to the germline gene, one junction end is altered; a read error may explain this.

This CDR3 is 16 amino acids long. Germline lookup yields CDR1 SGHTA and CDR2 FQGNSA. PCR amplification relied on 60 Vbeta primers (plus 13 Jbeta primers). Per the authors' pipeline: Unique TCR beta chains numbered roughly 84 million in a later analysis, with roughly 11 million shared. Libraries were prepared by immunoSEQ multiplex PCR; TCRdb keeps only in-frame clonotypes and omits some of them. V, J and clone size were drawn from that table, and D and trimming were deduced from the DNA. The table lists some 76,000 clones, 86% of them singletons, with 2% in the top ten. Sequencing input: PBMCs. The clonotype was recovered from a woman in her twenties or thirties in good health and CMV-seronegative. The rearrangement links TRBV7-2 to TRBJ1-1; D remains unclear. The DNA for the CDR3 is TGTGCCGGCAGCCCTAGATTGAGGGCAGCTAACACTGAAGCTTTCTTT. As protein: CAGSPRLRAANTEAFF.